This T cell receptor beta chain was obtained from a study of blood T cell repertoires in COVID-19 (dated by TCRdb to 2019 to 2021). With respect to the entire study: The collaborator samples originated in the United States, Italy and Spain and spanned the acute and convalescent phases of COVID-19. The samples were drawn from two sources: the first 160 participants of the ongoing ImmuneRACE study, and fewer than 1,500 subjects contributed by 6 global collaborators. HLA class I and class II types, where available, came from metadata supplied by the sample provider rather than from assay-based typing. A de-identified subject ID, COVID-19 status, age in years and sex were almost always included in the sample metadata. Subjects who had been exposed to COVID-19, were actively infected with it, or had recovered from it provided the deeply sampled blood TCRbeta repertoires that made up the dataset. A freely available public database, intended as a resource for researchers studying the immune response to SARS-CoV-2, is where the repertoires were released. The prospective study material was composed of cDNA or gDNA derived from T cells, B-cell-depleted T cells, or PBMCs.

Participants in the prospective study were enrolled through a virtual design, were aged 18 to 89 years, and lived in 24 United States geographic areas. Cohort assignment in the prospective study relied on participant-reported clinical history from a screening survey and a study questionnaire. Each participant in the prospective study had whole blood, serum and a nasopharyngeal or oropharyngeal swab collected by mobile phlebotomists. Over a roughly 2-month period, participants in the prospective study had the option of providing additional blood draws and questionnaires. Before DNA extraction, prospective study blood samples were shipped either frozen or at room temperature. The CDR3 spans 16 residues, from the cysteine through the phenylalanine. The kept DNA is CDR3 alone, 48 bases in frame from the first base. From a lookup of the germline V gene, CDR1 and CDR2 are SGHRS and YFSETQ. Trimming costs V 4 bases and J 2 bases, and their ends lie 16 bases apart.

TCRbeta CDR3 regions were amplified from genomic DNA using the immunoSEQ Assay, a bias-controlled multiplex PCR. On the study's bioinformatics: Within the assay, amplification of reference gene primers was used to estimate how many nucleated cells each sample contained. To quantify the absolute abundance of each unique TCRbeta CDR3 rearrangement, sequence reads were collapsed and filtered. For each sample, productive Simpson clonality was calculated by taking the square root of Simpson's diversity index across productive rearrangements. TCRdb limited this immuneACCESS table to in-frame rearrangements with V and J called. A share of clones is missing; checked studies link under half to unresolved V genes, and the rest is unexplained. The V and J calls and clone size are taken from that table; D and trimming were inferred from the DNA. For this sample there are 160,000 or so clones; 87% appear just once. The ten largest clones take up 1.2% of the sample.

Note on this clone: Its antigen target is currently unknown. No base qualities exist here, and no much larger clone lies one base off it.

Broader findings and caveats from the paper: How much clinical and demographic metadata was included differed by source and by participant, and the metadata was provided uncurated.

In this chain, TRBV5-1 is recombined with TRBJ2-1, and perhaps TRBD1 as D gene, on 6 matching bases. Source material: PBMCs or T cells enriched from blood (not recorded which). This receptor was taken from a human donor with acute COVID-19. The donor label of this sample is uncertain. The CDR3 has the sequence CASSTSGPGAYNEQFF. The bases read TGCGCCAGCAGCACCTCGGGTCCAGGGGCCTACAATGAGCAGTTCTTC.